The 27 T cell receptor beta chains in this list originate from one sample, sequenced in a study of T cell repertoires in cytomegalovirus infection. One entry per CDR3 protein, called by TCRdb with MiXCR from the reads. The profile shows some 400,000 distinct CDR3 sequences, under 40% of them singletons. Sequenced material: PBMCs. The receptors here all came from a human donor in good health (CMV status not recorded). Some clones in this sample may be carry-over from other donors' samples.

This clonotype was picked up a small number of times. The rearrangement joins TRBV27 to TRBJ1-5; maybe TRBD1 (6 bases). V was cut by 2 bases and J by 6 bases, with 14 bases left in between. The CDR3 is 15 amino acids. Germline CDR1 and CDR2: MNHEY and SMNVEV (reference sequence). The CDR3 is CASSLGDGGAQPQHF. CDR3 DNA: TGTGCCAGCAGTTTAGGGGACGGGGGGGCTCAGCCCCAGCATTTT.

As regards this clonotype: The CDR3 does not close with the conserved phenylalanine or tryptophan, likely indicating a read error. The chain uses TRBV2 and TRBJ1-2; 7 nucleotides match TRBD1. There are 13 residues in the CDR3. Germline values: CDR1 SNHLY, CDR2 FYNNEI. With V trimmed by 4 bases and J by 8 bases, 7 bases remained unmatched. The CDR3 spells CASSAWTGHGYTL. DNA of the CDR3: TGTGCCAGCAGTGCGTGGACAGGACACGGCTACACCTTA.

This clonotype was recorded only once. The CDR3 sequence is CASSYHTGADNEQFF. The CDR3 nucleotides read TGTGCCAGCAGTTACCACACGGGGGCCGATAATGAGCAGTTCTTC. V and J are TRBV6-5 and TRBJ2-1; D could derive from TRBD1 or TRBD2 (6 bases each). CDR3 size: 15 residues. V lost 2 bases and J lost 7, with 15 bases in between. Germline lookup yields CDR1 MNHEY and CDR2 SVGAGI.

This clonotype was seen many times. J is TRBJ2-5 and V is TRBV7-6; D gene unclear. Germline lookup yields CDR1 SGHVS and CDR2 FNYEAQ. The CDR3 has 13 residues. The V gene lost 1 base and the J gene lost 1 base, with 4 bases spanning the gap. The CDR3 here is CASSLGTQETQYF. The DNA for the CDR3 is TGTGCCAGCAGCTTAGGAACCCAAGAGACCCAGTACTTC.

This clonotype came up a few times. The chain has TRBV14 and TRBJ2-6; D remains unclear. Germline V gene sequence: CDR1 SGHDN, CDR2 FVKESK. The CDR3 extends over 14 amino acids. Trimming removed 1 base at V and 4 bases at J, with 5 bases between. For the CDR3, the DNA is TGTGCCAGCAGCCAAGGTACCGGGGCCAACGTCCTGACTTTC. It codes for CASSQGTGANVLTF.

This chain links TRBV5-8 with TRBJ2-2; D might be TRBD1 (6 bases). CDR1 and CDR2 (germline): SGHTS, YDEGEE. V lost 1 base and J lost 4, with 14 bases in between. The CDR3 runs to 16 residues. As DNA, the CDR3 is TGTGCCAGCAGCTTGTATCTCACAGGGAGCACCGGGGAGCTGTTTTTT. Translated, it gives CASSLYLTGSTGELFF.

A remark on this clonotype: A much larger clone sits a single nucleotide away, making a read error possible. This chain connects TRBV4-2 to TRBJ2-7; unclear D gene. CDR3 length: 13 residues. Germline lookup yields CDR1 LGHNA and CDR2 YNFKEQ. V was pared by 1 base and J by 3 bases, with 7 bases between. The CDR3 region is CASSQVGLYEQYF. The CDR3 DNA reads as TGTGCCAGCAGCCAAGTTGGCCTCTACGAGCAGTACTTC.

In this sample, this clonotype turned up many times. The rearrangement links TRBV7-2 to TRBJ1-1; 8 nucleotides match TRBD1. This CDR3 has 14 residues. Germline V gene sequence: CDR1 SGHTA, CDR2 FQGNSA. Trimming cost V 3 bases and J 7 bases; bases outside gene matches: 7. CDR3 region: CASSFQQGEGEAFF. The CDR3 region has the DNA TGTGCCAGCAGCTTCCAACAGGGGGAAGGTGAAGCTTTCTTT.

This clonotype was observed a few times. The chain employs TRBV4-3 and TRBJ2-2; the match to TRBD1 covers 9 bases. Per the germline V gene, CDR1 is LGHNA and CDR2 is YSLEER. The CDR3 has 16 residues. With 4 bases clipped from V and 1 base from J, the junction kept 4 bases outside the gene matches. The CDR3 coding sequence is TGCGCCAGCAGCCGGACAGGGGCCCGGAACACCGGGGAGCTGTTTTTT. Protein sequence: CASSRTGARNTGELFF.

This clonotype appeared a single time. V is TRBV20-1 and J is TRBJ1-3; no firm D call. The CDR3 spans 12 residues. Germline loops: CDR1 DFQATT, CDR2 SNEGSKA (reference sequence). Trimming pared 5 bases from V and 1 base from J, leaving 6 bases between. The chain's CDR3 is CSADGSGNTIYF. The CDR3 nucleotides read TGCAGTGCTGACGGATCTGGAAACACCATATATTTT.

The gene calls are TRBV12-3 or TRBV12-4 and TRBJ2-7; D not certain. Deletions cut 6 bases from V and 5 bases from J, with 8 bases between. CDR3 length: 11 residues. The CDR3 region has the DNA TGTGCCAGCAGCCCCGCCCACGAGCAGTACTTC. Its protein product is CASSPAHEQYF.

The chain has TRBV19 and TRBJ1-2; no clear D. The CDR3 has 13 amino acids. The germline V gene encodes CDR1 LNHDA and CDR2 SQIVND (reference sequence). V was trimmed by 3 bases and J by 6 bases, leaving 11 bases between them. The CDR3 bases are TGTGCCAGTAGTATGGTGGGATCCGATGGCTACACCTTC. Its translation: CASSMVGSDGYTF.

V gene TRBV27 combines with J gene TRBJ1-2; D is perhaps TRBD1 (6 bases). This CDR3 is built from 15 residues. V was shortened by 2 bases and J by 2 bases, with 12 bases between the two germline ends. The V gene's germline CDR1 is MNHEY and CDR2 SMNVEV (reference sequence). The CDR3 DNA follows: TGTGCCAGCAGTTTAAGGGCCAGGGGCAACTATGGCTACACCTTC. This codes for CASSLRARGNYGYTF.

This clonotype has ten or more counts. The genes are TRBV11-2 and TRBJ2-7; no clear D gene. The germline V and J ends were trimmed by 5 bases and 4 bases, with 12 bases remaining between them. The CDR3 is 13 amino acids. Germline V gives CDR1 SGHAT, CDR2 FQNNGV. CDR3 in DNA: TGTGCCAGCAGCCTCAATAGTGGTTACGAGCAGTACTTC. Protein sequence: CASSLNSGYEQYF.

This clonotype was counted only a few times. The chain links TRBV20-1 to TRBJ1-1, with D perhaps TRBD1 (6 bases). The CDR3 runs to 14 residues. The ends were cut back, 5 bases at V and 2 bases at J, with 15 bases in the middle. The germline gives CDR1 DFQATT, CDR2 SNEGSKA (reference sequence). Here the CDR3 DNA reads TGCAGTGCTTACGACAGGTTCGTCAACACTGAAGCTTTCTTT. Its protein product is CSAYDRFVNTEAFF.

This clonotype was seen only a few times. The rearrangement uses TRBV11-2 and TRBJ2-5, with D possibly TRBD2 on 6 matching bases. The CDR3 loop spans 15 amino acids. CDR1 is SGHAT, CDR2 FQNNGV, per germline. V was trimmed by 4 bases and J by 2 bases, leaving 14 bases between them. CDR3 residues: CASSYKLAKQETQYF. Written as DNA, the CDR3 is TGTGCCAGCAGCTACAAGCTAGCGAAACAAGAGACCCAGTACTTC.

DNA of the CDR3: TGTGCCAGCAGCCACCTGGACGGAGCACCCCGCACCGGGGAGCTGTTTTTT. It specifies CASSHLDGAPRTGELFF. The chain couples TRBV12-3 or TRBV12-4 to TRBJ2-2; D gene ambiguous. This CDR3 region has 17 residues. Trimming pared 6 bases from V and 4 bases from J, leaving 21 bases between.

The rearrangement joins TRBV5-6 to TRBJ1-3, with a weak D call TRBD1 (6 bases). Germline-derived CDR1 and CDR2 are SGHDT and YYEEEE. The CDR3 sequence is 16 residues long. Trimming removed 0 bases from V and 3 bases from J, with 13 bases in between. CDR3 sequence: CASSLVSRGSGNTIYF. CDR3 in DNA: TGTGCCAGCAGCTTGGTATCCAGGGGAAGTGGAAACACCATATATTTT.

V gene TRBV5-1 combines with J gene TRBJ2-1, with 7 bases fitting TRBD1. The CDR3 spans 13 residues. Trimming at V came to 3 bases and at J to 5 bases, leaving 2 bases not matched to a gene. Germline V gives CDR1 SGHRS, CDR2 YFSETQ. The CDR3 loop reads CASSSGTDNEQFF. The CDR3 DNA reads as TGCGCCAGCAGCTCCGGGACAGACAATGAGCAGTTCTTC.

In its sample, this clonotype was seen many times. The rearrangement uses TRBV6-5 and TRBJ1-5; 7 bases line up with TRBD1. This CDR3 is 17 amino acids long. J lost 3 bases, V lost 6 bases, and 14 bases had no gene match. Germline V gives CDR1 MNHEY, CDR2 SVGAGI. The CDR3 here is CASRDTGQPLFNQPQHF. The DNA for the CDR3 is TGTGCCAGCAGGGATACGGGACAGCCTCTTTTCAATCAGCCCCAGCATTTT.

This chain uses TRBV6-1 with TRBJ1-5; D unresolved. This CDR3 region has 15 residues. V was pared by 5 bases and J by 6 bases, with 17 bases between. Germline V lookup: CDR1 MNHNS, CDR2 SASEGT. The CDR3 reads CASSMRALGIQPQHF. CDR3 nucleotides: TGTGCCAGCAGTATGCGGGCCCTGGGCATTCAGCCCCAGCATTTT.

The genes are TRBV4-3 and TRBJ1-4; D is possibly TRBD1 (5 bases). Germline V gene sequence: CDR1 LGHNA, CDR2 YSLEER. CDR3 length: 19 residues. V lost 1 base, J lost 0 bases, and 18 bases lay in between. CDR3 sequence (DNA): TGCGCCAGCAGCCAAGTGAGACAGTCTACCTTGACAACTAATGAAAAACTGTTTTTT. It is translated as CASSQVRQSTLTTNEKLFF.

The rearrangement joins TRBV15 to TRBJ1-1; 8 nucleotides align to TRBD1. CDR1 and CDR2 from the germline V gene are LNHNV and YYDKDF (reference sequence). V lost 3 bases to trimming and J lost 0 bases; unmatched junction nucleotides: 9. This CDR3 comprises 17 residues. DNA of the CDR3: TGTGCCACCAGCAGTAGACAGGGGCCGCCTATGAACACTGAAGCTTTCTTT. Amino acid sequence: CATSSRQGPPMNTEAFF. The full variable domain, with the rest looked up from reference TRBV15 and TRBJ1-1, is DAMVIQNPRYQVTQFGKPVTLSCSQTLNHNVMYWYQQKSSQAPKLLFHYYDKDFNNEADTPDNFQSRRPNTSFCFLDIRSPGLGDTAMYLCATSSRQGPPMNTEAFFGQGTRLTVV.

The V gene is TRBV5-6, the J gene TRBJ1-5, with a possible D match to TRBD1 (5 bases). Germline loops: CDR1 SGHDT, CDR2 YYEEEE. The CDR3 is 14 residues long. V was shortened by 3 bases and J by 6 bases, with 13 bases between the two germline ends. CDR3 region: CASSSSQGAQPQHF. The DNA of the CDR3 is TGTGCCAGCAGCTCGTCTCAGGGAGCTCAGCCCCAGCATTTT.

There are many counts of this clonotype. The V and J genes are TRBV7-2 and TRBJ2-7; TRBD2 agrees at 8 bases. The germline gives CDR1 SGHTA, CDR2 FQGNSA. The V and J ends lost 5 bases and 3 bases, in that order; junction bases with no gene match: 9. The CDR3 consists of 15 residues. The CDR3 reads CASSPRGGLSYEQYF. The CDR3 bases are TGTGCCAGCAGCCCGCGCGGGGGGCTGAGCTACGAGCAGTACTTC. Variable domain in full (rest from reference TRBV7-2 and TRBJ2-7): GAGVSQSPSNKVTEKGKDVELRCDPISGHTALYWYRQSLGQGLEFLIYFQGNSAPDKSGLPSDRFSAERTGGSVSTLTIQRTQQEDSAVYLCASSPRGGLSYEQYFGPGTRLTVT.

DNA for the CDR3: TGTGCCAGCGCTATGGCGGGGACGAATTCACCCCTCCACTTT. This translates into CASAMAGTNSPLHF. V and J are TRBV7-8 and TRBJ1-6; maybe TRBD1 (5 bases). Trimming removed 8 bases from V and 7 bases from J, with 15 bases in between. The CDR3 consists of 14 residues. Per the germline V gene, CDR1 is SGHVS and CDR2 is FQNEAQ.

A few counts support this clonotype. The chain has TRBV12-3 or TRBV12-4 and TRBJ2-5; 8 bases are a match to TRBD2. Germline trimming cut 6 bases from V and 3 bases from J; bases unmatched to any gene: 6. The CDR3 spans 14 residues. CDR3 residues: CASSFGGLEETQYF. For the CDR3, the DNA is TGTGCCAGCAGCTTTGGGGGACTAGAAGAGACCCAGTACTTC.